This T cell receptor (beta chain) was sequenced during a study of shared clonotypes between healthy human individuals (dated by TCRdb to 2018 to 2020). Study-level background: The cohort comprised two women and a few men aged 18 to 49 years. To increase sequencing depth and limit assay-specific biases, TCR repertoire library preparation and sequencing were carried out by different laboratories using diverse techniques. Between about 0.85 and 9.5 billion PBMCs per donor were obtained by leukapheresis. To estimate repertoire size and how much clonotype sharing occurs between individuals, the study deeply sequenced the blood TCR repertoires of five healthy adults. Per donor, three plates each were used for CD4 naive and CD4 memory, two for CD8 naive, and one for CD8 memory.

TCR CDR3 regions were amplified from genomic DNA by multiplex PCR using the deep immunoSEQ assay. For each cell subset, the extracted genomic DNA was distributed evenly across all wells of several immunoSEQ 96-well plates, and each plate served as one replicate. For sorted subsets, around 200 ng genomic DNA, equal to some 28,000 T cell genomes, was loaded into each replicate PCR. The purified libraries were quantified using a Qubit 3.0 fluorometer, sized with a Bioanalyzer 2100, and then quantified again using the KAPA Library Quantification kit. Every immunoSEQ 96-well plate was sequenced on a dedicated single-read 150-cycle Illumina NextSeq 550 flow cell. Under the source paper's analysis protocol: Because the immunoSEQ output held only junctional sequences and lacked quality scores, the filtering could not match the filtering applied to full-length reads. Sequences were annotated with PyIR, a Python wrapper for IgBLAST v1.9, using IMGT germline references to assign V/J genes and CDR3. Reads were removed for weak V/J assignments (E-value above 1e-6), missing CDR3, stop codons, out-of-frame junctions, or ambiguous translated residues. V3J clonotypes were defined by identical inferred V gene, J gene, and CDR3 amino acid sequence. The percentage overlap between two repertoires was calculated by dividing the number of shared unique clonotypes by the size of the smaller repertoire. Repertoire richness was assessed with RTK rarefaction, the Chao1 estimator, and Recon v2.1 estimates of unobserved clonotypes. Generation probabilities were computed with OLGA for all TCRbeta clonotypes obtained by the gDNA method from several donors. TCRdb took this table from immuneACCESS and kept in-frame rearrangements with V and J called. Such tables lack part of the clones; where checked against another copy, unresolved V genes explain under half of the gap, and the rest is unexplained. The V and J calls and clone size come from that table; D and trimming were worked out from the DNA. The sample table shows around 2.1 million clones, and about 93% are seen once. In total, the top ten clones hold roughly 1.7% of the sample.

CD8 naive samples were CD45RO-negative cells positively selected for CCR7, giving a CD45RA+CCR7+ population that excluded TemRA cells. Healthy HIV-negative adults with no recently reported acute infections or vaccinations were included as donors. Every donor was a Caucasian adult living in Nashville, Tennessee, USA. After blood collection by leukapheresis, PBMCs were isolated using Ficoll-Histopaque density gradient centrifugation and then cryopreserved in the vapor phase of liquid nitrogen. Analytical flow cytometry was used to check the purity and quantity of each magnetically sorted T cell population. Genomic DNA was isolated from each sorted fraction and quantified by UV absorbance on a Nanodrop 2000c. Here is what the overall study found, with its caveats: Larger estimated clonotype richness was generally found for naive subsets than for memory subsets. Incomplete sequencing was indicated by rarefaction of sorted-subset datasets, despite the large sequencing depth. Clonotypes shared by all four sorted-subset donors showed higher generation probabilities than non-shared clonotypes. Based on pairwise subsampling, the degree of clonotype sharing among donors was expected to be affected by sequencing depth. When a handful of donors were compared, the shared fraction of clonotypes was around 4.6% for naive CD4, roughly 3.4% for naive CD8, about 2.5% for memory CD4, and about 0.36% for memory CD8. Sampling was restricted to blood, and TCR repertoires in tissues likely differ from the TCR repertoires found in blood. The small number of donors limited the genetic and exposure-history diversity represented.

Turning to this clone: Its antigen has not been determined. No much larger clonotype is one base removed from it; base qualities were not supplied. In the same sample, other DNA sequences code for this CDR3.

The receptor's source is a man younger than 35 in good health. Some clones in this sample may be carry-over from other donors' samples. Sequencing was performed on naive CD8+ T cells from PBMCs. Explained via the paper, the cell subset or site label denotes: CD45RA+CCR7+.

The encoded CDR3 is CSVRQGAYEQYF. In nucleotides, the sequence is TGCAGCGTTCGACAGGGAGCCTACGAGCAGTACTTC. The chain links TRBV29-1 with TRBJ2-7; TRBD1 agrees with 7 junctional bases. The cysteine opens and the phenylalanine closes a CDR3 of 12 amino acids. The only DNA kept is the CDR3, 36 bases in frame from the first base. CDR1 and CDR2 are read off the germline V gene as SQVTM and ANQGSEA. Germline trimming amounts to 5 bases on V and 2 bases on J, with 3 as the count of junction bases outside the gene matches.